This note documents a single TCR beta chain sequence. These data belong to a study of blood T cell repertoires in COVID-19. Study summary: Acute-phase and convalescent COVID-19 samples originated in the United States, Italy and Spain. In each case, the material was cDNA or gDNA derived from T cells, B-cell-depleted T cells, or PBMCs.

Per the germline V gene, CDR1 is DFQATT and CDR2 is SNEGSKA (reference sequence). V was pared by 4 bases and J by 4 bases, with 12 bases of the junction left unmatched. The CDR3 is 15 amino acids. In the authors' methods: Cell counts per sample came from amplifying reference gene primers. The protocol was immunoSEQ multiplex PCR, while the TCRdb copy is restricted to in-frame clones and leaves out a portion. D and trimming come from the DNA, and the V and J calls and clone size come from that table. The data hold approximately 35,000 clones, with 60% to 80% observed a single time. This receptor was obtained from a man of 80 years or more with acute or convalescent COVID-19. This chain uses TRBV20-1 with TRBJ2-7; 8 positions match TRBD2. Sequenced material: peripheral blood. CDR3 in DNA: TGCAGTGCTAATGATCCCAGCGGGAGTAGGTACGAGCAGTACTTC. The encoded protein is CSANDPSGSRYEQYF.